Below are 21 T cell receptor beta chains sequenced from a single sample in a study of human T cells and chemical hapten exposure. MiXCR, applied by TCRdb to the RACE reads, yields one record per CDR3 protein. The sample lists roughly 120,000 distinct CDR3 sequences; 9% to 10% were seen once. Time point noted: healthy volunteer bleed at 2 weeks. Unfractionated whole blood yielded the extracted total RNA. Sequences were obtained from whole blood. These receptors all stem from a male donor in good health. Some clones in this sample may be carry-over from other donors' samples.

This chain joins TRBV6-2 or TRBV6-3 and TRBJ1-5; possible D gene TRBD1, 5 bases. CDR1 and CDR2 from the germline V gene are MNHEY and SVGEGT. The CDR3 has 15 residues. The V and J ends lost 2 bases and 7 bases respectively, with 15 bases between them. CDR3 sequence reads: CASSYGRGFRQPQHF. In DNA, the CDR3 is TGTGCCAGCAGTTACGGGAGGGGTTTTAGACAGCCCCAGCATTTT.

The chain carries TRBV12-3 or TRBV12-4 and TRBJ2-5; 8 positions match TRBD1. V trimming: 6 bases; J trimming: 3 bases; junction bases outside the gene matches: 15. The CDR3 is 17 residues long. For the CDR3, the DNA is TGTGCCAGCAGCAGCGACAGGGGACCTCGTGGTGAAGAGACCCAGTACTTC. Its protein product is CASSSDRGPRGEETQYF.

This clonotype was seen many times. The CDR3 reads CASSTGNEAFF. The CDR3 DNA is TGCGCCAGCAGCACAGGTAATGAAGCTTTCTTT. This rearrangement joins TRBV5-1 to TRBJ1-1, with a possible D match to TRBD1 (5 bases). CDR3 length: 11 residues. Germline loops: CDR1 SGHRS, CDR2 YFSETQ. Trimming removed 4 bases from V and 7 bases from J, with 8 bases in between.

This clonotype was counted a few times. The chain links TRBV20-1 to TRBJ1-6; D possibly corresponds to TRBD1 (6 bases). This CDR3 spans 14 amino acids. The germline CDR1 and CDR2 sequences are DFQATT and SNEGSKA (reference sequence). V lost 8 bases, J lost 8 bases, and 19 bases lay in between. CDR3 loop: CSSIAGTPDSPLHF. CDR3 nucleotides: TGCAGTTCCATCGCCGGGACACCAGATTCACCCCTCCACTTT.

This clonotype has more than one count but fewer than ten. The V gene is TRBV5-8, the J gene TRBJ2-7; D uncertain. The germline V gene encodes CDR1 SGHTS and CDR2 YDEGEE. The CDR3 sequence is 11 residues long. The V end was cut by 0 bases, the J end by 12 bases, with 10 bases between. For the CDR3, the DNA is TGTGCCAGCAGCTTGGCCCGGGTTGCGTACTTC. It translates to CASSLARVAYF.

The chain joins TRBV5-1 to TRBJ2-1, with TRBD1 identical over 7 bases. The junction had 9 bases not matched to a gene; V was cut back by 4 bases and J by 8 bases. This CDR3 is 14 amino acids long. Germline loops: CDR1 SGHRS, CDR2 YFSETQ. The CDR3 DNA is TGCGCCAGCAGCGGGGGACAGCCCGTGGATGAGCAGTTCTTC. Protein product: CASSGGQPVDEQFF.

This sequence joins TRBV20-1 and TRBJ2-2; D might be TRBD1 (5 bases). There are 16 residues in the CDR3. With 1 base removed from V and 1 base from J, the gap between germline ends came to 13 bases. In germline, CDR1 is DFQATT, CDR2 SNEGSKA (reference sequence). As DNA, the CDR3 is TGCAGTGCTAGAGGGGTGGGGCAGGGGAACACCGGGGAGCTGTTTTTT. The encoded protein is CSARGVGQGNTGELFF.

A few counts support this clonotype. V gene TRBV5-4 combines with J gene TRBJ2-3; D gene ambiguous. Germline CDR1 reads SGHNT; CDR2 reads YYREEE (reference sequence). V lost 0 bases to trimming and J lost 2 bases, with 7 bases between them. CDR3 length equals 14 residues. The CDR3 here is CASSLEQTTDTQYF. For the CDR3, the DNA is TGTGCCAGCAGCTTGGAGCAGACCACAGATACGCAGTATTTT.

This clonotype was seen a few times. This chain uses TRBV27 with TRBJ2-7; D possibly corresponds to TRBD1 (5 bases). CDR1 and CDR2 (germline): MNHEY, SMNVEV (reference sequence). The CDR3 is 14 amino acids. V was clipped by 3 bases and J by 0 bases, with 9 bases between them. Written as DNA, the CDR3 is TGTGCCAGCAGTTTCGCAGGGAACTCCTACGAGCAGTACTTC. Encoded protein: CASSFAGNSYEQYF.

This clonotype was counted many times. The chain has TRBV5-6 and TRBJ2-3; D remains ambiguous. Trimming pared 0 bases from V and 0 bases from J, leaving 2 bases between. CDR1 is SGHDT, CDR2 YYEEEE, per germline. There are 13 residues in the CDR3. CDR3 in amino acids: CASSLDSTDTQYF. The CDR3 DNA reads TGTGCCAGCAGCTTGGATAGCACAGATACGCAGTATTTT. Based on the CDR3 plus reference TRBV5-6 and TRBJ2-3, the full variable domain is DAGVTQSPTHLIKTRGQQVTLRCSPKSGHDTVSWYQQALGQGPQFIFQYYEEEERQRGNFPDRFSGHQFPNYSSELNVNALLLGDSALYLCASSLDSTDTQYFGPGTRLTVL.

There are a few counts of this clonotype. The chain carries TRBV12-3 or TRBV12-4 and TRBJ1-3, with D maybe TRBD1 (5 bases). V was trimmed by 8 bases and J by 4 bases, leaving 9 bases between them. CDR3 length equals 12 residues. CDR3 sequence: CASGAVGNTIYF. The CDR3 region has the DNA TGTGCCAGCGGGGCGGTCGGAAACACCATATATTTT.

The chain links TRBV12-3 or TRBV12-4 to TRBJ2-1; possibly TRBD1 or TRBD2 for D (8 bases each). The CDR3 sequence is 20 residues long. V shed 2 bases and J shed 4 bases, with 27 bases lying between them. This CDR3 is CASSLSRQGISGAFYNEQFF. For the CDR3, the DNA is TGTGCCAGCAGTTTAAGTCGACAGGGGATTAGCGGGGCCTTTTACAATGAGCAGTTCTTC.

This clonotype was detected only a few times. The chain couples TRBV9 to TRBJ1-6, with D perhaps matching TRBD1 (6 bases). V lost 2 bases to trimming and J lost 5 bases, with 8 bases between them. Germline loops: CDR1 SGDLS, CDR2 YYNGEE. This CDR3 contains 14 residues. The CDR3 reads CASSVTGNNSPLHF. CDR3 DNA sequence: TGTGCCAGCAGCGTTACAGGGAATAATTCACCCCTCCACTTT.

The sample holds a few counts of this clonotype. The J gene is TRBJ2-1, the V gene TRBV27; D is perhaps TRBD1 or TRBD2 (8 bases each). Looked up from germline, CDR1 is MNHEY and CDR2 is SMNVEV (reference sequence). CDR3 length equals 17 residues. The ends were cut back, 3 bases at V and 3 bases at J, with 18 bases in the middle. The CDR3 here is CASSLLQGAGGYNEQFF. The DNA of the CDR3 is TGTGCCAGCAGTTTGCTCCAGGGGGCGGGGGGCTACAATGAGCAGTTCTTC.

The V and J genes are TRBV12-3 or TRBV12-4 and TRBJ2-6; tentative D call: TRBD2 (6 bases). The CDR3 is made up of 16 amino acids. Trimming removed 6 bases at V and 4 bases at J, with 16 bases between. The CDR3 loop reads CASSPSEGVGANVLTF. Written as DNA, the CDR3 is TGTGCCAGCAGCCCATCGGAGGGCGTGGGGGCCAACGTCCTGACTTTC.

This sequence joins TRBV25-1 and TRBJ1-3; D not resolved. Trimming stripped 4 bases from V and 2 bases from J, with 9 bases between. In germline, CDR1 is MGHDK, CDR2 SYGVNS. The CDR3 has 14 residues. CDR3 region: CASSGVRAGNTIYF. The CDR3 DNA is TGTGCCAGCAGTGGGGTGAGGGCTGGAAACACCATATATTTT.

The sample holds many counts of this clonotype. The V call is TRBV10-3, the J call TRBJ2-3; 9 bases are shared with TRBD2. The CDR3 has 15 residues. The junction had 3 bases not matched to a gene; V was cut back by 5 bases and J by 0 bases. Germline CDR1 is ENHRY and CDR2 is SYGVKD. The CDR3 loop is CAISRLAGSTDTQYF. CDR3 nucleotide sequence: TGTGCCATCAGTCGGCTAGCGGGGAGCACAGATACGCAGTATTTT.

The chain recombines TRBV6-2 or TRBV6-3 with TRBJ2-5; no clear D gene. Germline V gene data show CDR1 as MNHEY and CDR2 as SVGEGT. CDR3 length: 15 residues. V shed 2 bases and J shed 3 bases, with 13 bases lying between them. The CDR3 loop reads CASSYLDGPEETQYF. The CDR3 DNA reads TGTGCCAGCAGTTACCTCGACGGCCCCGAAGAGACCCAGTACTTC.

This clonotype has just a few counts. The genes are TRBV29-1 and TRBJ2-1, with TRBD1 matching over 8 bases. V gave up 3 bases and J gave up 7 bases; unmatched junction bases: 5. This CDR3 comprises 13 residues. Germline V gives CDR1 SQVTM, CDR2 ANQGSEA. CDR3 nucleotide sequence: TGCAGCGTTGACAGGGGGCTCTTAAATGAGCAGTTCTTC. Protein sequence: CSVDRGLLNEQFF.

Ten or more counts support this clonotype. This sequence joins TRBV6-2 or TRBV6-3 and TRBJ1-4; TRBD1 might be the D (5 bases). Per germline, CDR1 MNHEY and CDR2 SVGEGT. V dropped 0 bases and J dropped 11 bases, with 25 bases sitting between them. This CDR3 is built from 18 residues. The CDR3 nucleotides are TGTGCCAGCAGTTACTCGCCAGGGCCAGTCCGGGCCGTCGGGAAACTGTTTTTT. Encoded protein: CASSYSPGPVRAVGKLFF.

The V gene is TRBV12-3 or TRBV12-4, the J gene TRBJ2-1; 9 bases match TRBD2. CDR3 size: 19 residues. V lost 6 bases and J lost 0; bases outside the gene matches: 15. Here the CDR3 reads CASSPLGGRAGSSYNEQFF. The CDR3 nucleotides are TGTGCCAGCAGCCCCCTGGGCGGGAGGGCCGGGAGCTCCTACAATGAGCAGTTCTTC.